This TCR beta chain appears in the sequencing data of a study of identifying expanded T cells in peripheral blood. This CDR3 comprises 14 residues. Germline CDR1 reads LNHNV; CDR2 reads YYDKDF (reference sequence). V gave up 0 bases and J gave up 6 bases, with 12 bases separating them. Only in-frame clones appear in the TCRdb table, and some are missing; sequencing was by immunoSEQ multiplex PCR. The data show 90,000 or so clones, 88% seen once. No infections or other immune events were documented during collection. Study-wide results and caveats: Across healthy donors, higher total template counts meant significantly greater approximately 2-week count variance. Over around two and four weeks, about 15 and 18 clones changed, versus approximately 1.2 between replicates.

This clone was observed once. Its antigen remains unidentified. This chain joins TRBV15 and TRBJ2-7; D uncertain. The sample was blood. The clonotype originates from a person aged 18 to 70 in good health. The CDR3 region has the DNA TGTGCCACCAGCAGAGATCTGTCCGAGCCCGAGCAGTACTTC. It encodes CATSRDLSEPEQYF.